The 20 T cell receptor beta chains given below trace back to one sample, sequenced in a study of CD8 T cells in ankylosing spondylitis. TCRdb independently ran MiXCR on the 5' RACE reads; one entry per CDR3 protein. The sample carries 200,000 to 250,000 distinct CDR3 sequences, approximately 12% recorded once. The material sequenced was blood, either unsorted or a sorted T cell fraction (not recorded which). Receptor source: a male donor with ankylosing spondylitis or in good health (not recorded which).

This clonotype showed up just a few times. This sequence joins TRBV5-6 and TRBJ2-2; a possible D gene is TRBD2 (6 bases). The CDR3 covers 15 residues. Germline lookup yields CDR1 SGHDT and CDR2 YYEEEE. The V gene lost 3 bases and the J gene lost 6 bases, with 15 bases spanning the gap. The CDR3 protein is CASSSGVGGPGELFF. The CDR3 DNA follows: TGTGCCAGCAGCTCGGGGGTCGGGGGTCCCGGGGAGCTGTTTTTT.

Many counts were recorded for this clonotype. The rearrangement joins TRBV5-1 to TRBJ2-3, with 9 bases identical to TRBD1. Germline CDR1 is SGHRS and CDR2 is YFSETQ. The CDR3 extends over 14 amino acids. The trim removed 3 bases at V and 1 base at J, leaving 0 bases unmatched. In DNA form, the CDR3 reads TGCGCCAGCAGCTGGACAGGGGGCACAGATACGCAGTATTTT. Its translation is CASSWTGGTDTQYF.

This clonotype was recorded many times. V gene TRBV21-1 combines with J gene TRBJ2-4; the table's TRBD1 call for D was not verified on the DNA. TRBV21-1 is a pseudogene. The CDR3 is 15 amino acids. The CDR3 protein is CASSKRQELGDIQYF. In DNA, the CDR3 is TGTGCCAGCAGCAAAAGACAGGAACTGGGAGACATTCAGTACTTC.

J is TRBJ2-1 and V is TRBV11-2, with a weak D call TRBD2 (6 bases). This CDR3 is 14 amino acids long. V was clipped by 5 bases and J by 8 bases, with 16 bases between them. The germline V gene encodes CDR1 SGHAT and CDR2 FQNNGV. The DNA of the CDR3 is TGTGCCAGCAGCCCCCGCGGGGTGTACGATGAGCAGTTCTTC. Translation: CASSPRGVYDEQFF.

Points on this clonotype: At one boundary the junction diverges from the germline segment, which might be a read error. The V and J genes are TRBV2 and TRBJ2-2; 13 bases map to TRBD2. This CDR3 spans 19 amino acids. The germline V gene has CDR1 SNHLY and CDR2 FYNNEI. The CDR3 sequence is CAISLSQLAGGLDTGELFF. DNA of the CDR3: TGTGCCATCAGTTTAAGCCAACTAGCGGGGGGGCTCGACACCGGGGAGCTGTTTTTT.

This clonotype was seen at least ten times. The J gene is TRBJ2-7, the V gene TRBV3-1; weak D call: TRBD2 (7 bases). V was clipped by 0 bases and J by 3 bases, with 12 bases between them. Germline CDR1 LGHDT, CDR2 YNNKEL (reference sequence). This CDR3 contains 15 residues. CDR3 region: CASSQEGGGLYEQYF. CDR3 in DNA: TGTGCCAGCAGCCAAGAAGGGGGGGGCCTCTACGAGCAGTACTTC.

This rearrangement joins TRBV7-9 to TRBJ1-5; D unresolved. Trimming removed 1 base from V and 5 bases from J, with 3 bases in between. The CDR3 has 12 amino acids. Germline CDR1 and CDR2: SEHNR and FQNEAQ (reference sequence). The CDR3 coding sequence is TGTGCCAGCAGCTTAGACCATCAGCCCCAGCATTTT. Amino acid sequence: CASSLDHQPQHF. The full variable domain, completed using reference TRBV7-9 and TRBJ1-5, is DTGVSQNPRHKITKRGQNVTFRCDPISEHNRLYWYRQTLGQGPEFLTYFQNEAQLEKSRLLSDRFSAERPKGSFSTLEIQRTEQGDSAMYLCASSLDHQPQHFGDGTRLSIL.

This clonotype was seen repeatedly, ten times or more. The chain links TRBV5-1 to TRBJ2-1, with 12 bases matching TRBD2. The CDR3 is made up of 16 amino acids. CDR1 and CDR2 (germline): SGHRS, YFSETQ. J lost 6 bases, V lost 0 bases, and 4 bases had no gene match. The CDR3 reads CASSLDKTSGGNEQFF. The CDR3 nucleotides read TGCGCCAGCAGCTTGGATAAGACTAGCGGGGGCAATGAGCAGTTCTTC. The full variable domain, completed using reference TRBV5-1 and TRBJ2-1, is KAGVTQTPRYLIKTRGQQVTLSCSPISGHRSVSWYQQTPGQGLQFLFEYFSETQRNKGNFPGRFSGRQFSNSRSEMNVSTLELGDSALYLCASSLDKTSGGNEQFFGPGTRLTVL.

This clonotype was counted at least ten times. The V gene is TRBV6-1, the J gene TRBJ1-2; 7 bases line up with TRBD1. The CDR3 is 14 amino acids. V shed 1 base, J shed 3 bases, and the junction held 2 bases outside the gene matches. CDR1 is MNHNS, CDR2 SASEGT, per germline. The chain's CDR3 is CASSEGDRDYGYTF. DNA of the CDR3: TGTGCCAGCAGTGAAGGCGACAGGGACTATGGCTACACCTTC.

This clonotype appeared many times. The chain combines TRBV5-6 with TRBJ1-6; D is unresolved. CDR3 length: 15 amino acids. Germline assignment: CDR1 SGHDT and CDR2 YYEEEE. Trimming removed 5 bases at V and 4 bases at J, with 13 bases between. For the CDR3, the DNA is TGTGCCAGCAGTCGAACCGAGAATTATAATTCACCCCTCCACTTT. Translating it yields CASSRTENYNSPLHF.

In its sample, this clonotype was seen many times. The V and J genes are TRBV20-1 and TRBJ2-4; D is undetermined. The CDR3 length is 13 residues. Germline V gene data show CDR1 as DFQATT and CDR2 as SNEGSKA (reference sequence). V gave up 3 bases and J gave up 0 bases, with 6 bases separating them. The CDR3 region is CSASDLAKNIQYF. The CDR3 DNA reads as TGCAGTGCTAGTGATCTAGCCAAAAACATTCAGTACTTC.

In its sample, this clonotype was seen many times. The chain joins TRBV10-3 to TRBJ2-7; D is uncertain. CDR1 is ENHRY and CDR2 is SYGVKD in the germline V gene. The CDR3 spans 12 residues. V was cut by 5 bases and J by 7 bases, with 12 bases left in between. The CDR3 region is CAISPRVGEQYF. For the CDR3, the DNA is TGTGCCATCAGTCCCCGGGTAGGGGAGCAGTACTTC.

This clonotype was detected ten times or more. V gene TRBV20-1 combines with J gene TRBJ1-1, with D perhaps matching TRBD1 (5 bases). Germline CDR1 reads DFQATT; CDR2 reads SNEGSKA (reference sequence). The length of the CDR3 is 14 residues. Trimming removed 2 bases at V and 1 base at J, with 11 bases between. In DNA, the CDR3 is TGCAGTGCTAGATGGGGCACTCCGAACACTGAAGCTTTCTTT. Translated: CSARWGTPNTEAFF.

This clonotype was recorded at least ten times. The chain has TRBV24-1 and TRBJ2-2, with D possibly being TRBD1 (6 bases). V lost 10 bases and J lost 4, with 15 bases in between. CDR3 length: 14 residues. Germline values: CDR1 KGHDR, CDR2 SFDVKD. The CDR3 DNA reads TGTGCCACTAGAACAGGGAGAGGCACCGGGGAGCTGTTTTTT. Its protein product is CATRTGRGTGELFF.

This clonotype was recorded a few times. V is TRBV28 and J is TRBJ1-5, with a tentative D call TRBD1 (6 bases). The CDR3 contains 14 residues. Germline CDR1 is MDHEN and CDR2 is SYDVKM. Trimming removed 6 bases from V and 6 bases from J, with 15 bases in between. The CDR3 nucleotides are TGTGCCAGCAGACTCCCAACAGGGCTTCAGCCCCAGCATTTT. It is translated as CASRLPTGLQPQHF.

This clonotype has ten or more counts. This rearrangement joins TRBV5-1 to TRBJ2-1; D may be TRBD2 (5 bases). This CDR3 has 15 residues. Germline CDR1 SGHRS, CDR2 YFSETQ. Trimming stripped 1 base from V and 2 bases from J, with 10 bases between. CDR3 loop: CASSLWGATYNEQFF. For the CDR3, the DNA is TGCGCCAGCAGCTTGTGGGGAGCTACCTACAATGAGCAGTTCTTC. The whole variable domain, filled in from reference TRBV5-1 and TRBJ2-1, reads KAGVTQTPRYLIKTRGQQVTLSCSPISGHRSVSWYQQTPGQGLQFLFEYFSETQRNKGNFPGRFSGRQFSNSRSEMNVSTLELGDSALYLCASSLWGATYNEQFFGPGTRLTVL.

This clonotype was detected ten times or more. The rearrangement links TRBV11-2 to TRBJ2-1, with D tentatively TRBD1 (5 bases). There are 17 residues in the CDR3. The germline gives CDR1 SGHAT, CDR2 FQNNGV. V was shortened by 5 bases and J by 5 bases, with 22 bases between the two germline ends. The CDR3 DNA follows: TGTGCCAGCAGCCGACCCCCTTGGCGAGAAGGGGACAATGAGCAGTTCTTC. The encoded protein is CASSRPPWREGDNEQFF. Full variable domain (remainder filled in from reference TRBV11-2 and TRBJ2-1): EAGVAQSPRYKIIEKRQSVAFWCNPISGHATLYWYQQILGQGPKLLIQFQNNGVVDDSQLPKDRFSAERLKGVDSTLKIQPAKLEDSAVYLCASSRPPWREGDNEQFFGPGTRLTVL.

Remarks on this clonotype: A much larger clone lies one base from this, so it may be a read error. The V call is TRBV11-3, the J call TRBJ2-3; 9 nucleotides align to TRBD2. The germline CDR1 and CDR2 sequences are SGHNT and YENEEA. CDR3 size: 14 residues. V lost 8 bases, J lost 4 bases, and 7 bases stayed unmatched. As DNA, the CDR3 is TGTGCCAGCTCTAGCGGGGCTAGCGCAGATACGCAGTATTTT. Its protein is CASSSGASADTQYF. The variable domain in full, completed from reference TRBV11-3 and TRBJ2-3, reads EAGVVQSPRYKIIEKKQPVAFWCNPISGHNTLYWYLQNLGQGPELLIRYENEEAVDDSQLPKDRFSAERLKGVDSTLKIQPAELGDSAVYLCASSSGASADTQYFGPGTRLTVL.

This clonotype was counted ten times or more. The rearrangement joins TRBV5-6 to TRBJ2-1, with D perhaps matching TRBD2 (6 bases). Trimming removed 2 bases from V and 0 bases from J, with 15 bases in between. Germline V gene data show CDR1 as SGHDT and CDR2 as YYEEEE. This CDR3 has 17 residues. The CDR3 DNA sequence: TGTGCCAGCAGCTTTTCGGGGGTCAGGAGCTCCTACAATGAGCAGTTCTTC. Translated, it gives CASSFSGVRSSYNEQFF.

This clonotype was observed a few times. V is TRBV5-6 and J is TRBJ2-7; tentatively, D is TRBD1 (5 bases). This CDR3 is 14 amino acids long. The germline V gene has CDR1 SGHDT and CDR2 YYEEEE. Trimming left V 4 bases short and J 4 bases short, with 15 bases between. CDR3 amino acids: CASSQGSQAYEQYF. The CDR3 nucleotides are TGTGCCAGCAGCCAAGGATCACAGGCGTACGAGCAGTACTTC.